Listed here are 25 T cell receptor beta chains from one sample, sequenced in a study of patients and donors after allogeneic stem cell transplantation. TCRdb ran MiXCR on the RT-PCR reads and lists one entry per CDR3 protein. The repertoire holds 400,000 to 500,000 distinct CDR3 sequences, with 16% as singletons. Sequences were obtained from blood, either unsorted or a sorted T cell fraction (not recorded which). These receptors originate from a human donor who was either an allogeneic HSCT recipient or a stem cell or donor lymphocyte infusion donor (not recorded which). It is not recorded whose cells these are; they may come from a transplant donor.

This clonotype was picked up a small number of times. The conserved phenylalanine or tryptophan is not found at the CDR3 terminus, so this likely reflects a read error. No DNA is shown, since the ends of the CDR3 on it are uncertain; the CDR3 is the one TCRdb lists. The chain joins TRBV11-2 to TRBJ1-2; the table's D call, TRBD1, was not checked against the DNA. The CDR3 sequence runs 12 residues, both termini included. Germline V gene lookup returns CDR1 SGHAT and CDR2 FQNNGV. This chain's CDR3 is CASSFLRRRKFS.

This clonotype occurred many times. The chain links TRBV6-1 to TRBJ2-7, with TRBD1 as a possible D gene (6 bases). This CDR3 is 15 amino acids long. V was cut by 6 bases and J by 2 bases, with 17 bases left in between. Germline assignment: CDR1 MNHNS and CDR2 SASEGT. The CDR3 DNA is TGTGCCAGCAGATTCACAGGGTTCCCTACCTACGAGCAGTACTTC. The encoded protein is CASRFTGFPTYEQYF.

CDR3 region: CASSIRLAGDLRGSYEQYF. The CDR3 DNA reads as TGTGCCAGTAGTATAAGACTAGCGGGAGACCTTCGTGGTTCCTACGAGCAGTACTTC. This chain joins TRBV19 and TRBJ2-7; 12 positions agree with TRBD2. Losses at the gene ends were 2 bases for V and 1 base for J; bases not matched to a gene: 12. The CDR3 totals 19 residues. From germline, CDR1 is LNHDA and CDR2 SQIVND (reference sequence).

The chain employs TRBV15 and TRBJ2-7, with D perhaps being TRBD1 or TRBD2 (5 bases each). The CDR3 consists of 17 residues. Trimming took 5 bases from V and 0 from J, leaving 20 bases between them. Germline CDR1 is LNHNV and CDR2 is YYDKDF (reference sequence). Written as DNA, the CDR3 is TGTGCCACCAGCCCGCGCGGGTTTGGGGCTATCTCCTACGAGCAGTACTTC. This codes for CATSPRGFGAISYEQYF.

The chain is built from TRBV4-1 and TRBJ1-4, with D possibly TRBD1 on 5 matching bases. Germline CDR1 and CDR2: MGHRA and YSYEKL. Between the trimmed V and J ends, which lost 5 bases and 3 bases, there was a span of 28 bases. This CDR3 has 20 amino acids. DNA for the CDR3: TGCGCCAGCAGCGTAGAAAGGGACCAAAAAAAGGGACCGGCTAATGAAAAACTGTTTTTT. Protein: CASSVERDQKKGPANEKLFF.

The gene calls are TRBV5-1 and TRBJ2-5, with D hard to call. The V end was cut by 7 bases, the J end by 5 bases, with 9 bases between. CDR3 length equals 11 residues. Germline V gene sequence: CDR1 SGHRS, CDR2 YFSETQ. CDR3 DNA: TGCGCCAGCTTTTGGGGTGAGACCCAGTACTTC. This codes for CASFWGETQYF.

The chain uses TRBV12-3 or TRBV12-4 and TRBJ1-5; the D is unclear. The CDR3 has 14 residues. Trimming stripped 5 bases from V and 5 bases from J, with 13 bases between. The CDR3 sequence: CASSPGQEDQPQHF. CDR3 DNA sequence: TGTGCCAGCAGTCCGGGCCAAGAGGATCAGCCCCAGCATTTT.

This chain joins TRBV5-1 and TRBJ2-1; possibly TRBD1 or TRBD2 for D (5 bases each). The CDR3 spans 15 residues. Per the germline V gene, CDR1 is SGHRS and CDR2 is YFSETQ. The V end was cut by 3 bases, the J end by 5 bases, with 15 bases between. In DNA, the CDR3 is TGCGCCAGCAGCTCACGGGACGGGTGGAACAATGAGCAGTTCTTC. As protein: CASSSRDGWNNEQFF.

The CDR3 bases are TGCAGTGCCTCCGGGACTACACCGGGGCGCACAGATACGCAGTATTTT. Residues: CSASGTTPGRTDTQYF. The V call is TRBV20-1, the J call TRBJ2-3; 7 nucleotides line up with TRBD2. Looked up from germline, CDR1 is DFQATT and CDR2 is SNEGSKA (reference sequence). CDR3 length: 16 amino acids. V lost 6 bases and J lost 1; bases outside the gene matches: 13.

V usage is TRBV29-1 and J usage is TRBJ2-5; D gene ambiguous. Germline V CDR1 and CDR2: SQVTM, ANQGSEA. There are 12 residues in the CDR3. Trimming took 6 bases from V and 5 from J, leaving 13 bases between them. CDR3 in DNA: TGCAGCGTCCAGTCCCCTTTCGAGACCCAGTACTTC. Its protein product is CSVQSPFETQYF.

V and J are TRBV28 and TRBJ2-3, with D maybe TRBD2 (6 bases). Per germline, CDR1 MDHEN and CDR2 SYDVKM. CDR3 length: 16 amino acids. Trimming pared 4 bases from V and 6 bases from J, leaving 20 bases between. In DNA, the CDR3 is TGTGCCAGCAGTTCCGTGGGGCGGGGTCTTACCGATACGCAGTATTTT. It specifies CASSSVGRGLTDTQYF. Combining the CDR3 with reference TRBV28 and TRBJ2-3 gives the whole variable domain DVKVTQSSRYLVKRTGEKVFLECVQDMDHENMFWYRQDPGLGLRLIYFSYDVKMKEKGDIPEGYSVSREKKERFSLILESASTNQTSMYLCASSSVGRGLTDTQYFGPGTRLTVL.

The chain couples TRBV4-2 to TRBJ1-5; a weak D match, TRBD1 (5 bases). V lost 0 bases and J lost 5, with 14 bases in between. Germline-derived CDR1 and CDR2 are LGHNA and YNFKEQ. This CDR3 contains 16 residues. The CDR3 protein is CASSQDGGKQDQPQHF. In DNA form, the CDR3 reads TGTGCCAGCAGCCAAGATGGGGGGAAGCAAGATCAGCCCCAGCATTTT.

This clonotype was detected a few times. The chain recombines TRBV6-5 with TRBJ1-1; TRBD1 aligns across 8 bases. Germline-derived CDR1 and CDR2 are MNHEY and SVGAGI. The junction had 4 bases not matched to a gene; V was cut back by 4 bases and J by 3 bases. The length of the CDR3 is 14 residues. CDR3 loop: CASSLDRDYTEAFF. The CDR3 region has the DNA TGTGCCAGCAGTTTGGACAGGGACTACACTGAAGCTTTCTTT.

About this clonotype itself: Given a much more abundant clone one base away, this may be a read error. This rearrangement joins TRBV12-3 or TRBV12-4 to TRBJ2-7; TRBD2 matches at 8 bases. This CDR3 is 13 amino acids long. V gave up 6 bases and J gave up 3 bases; unmatched junction bases: 4. The chain's CDR3 is CASRREVVYEQYF. In nucleotides, the CDR3 is TGTGCCAGCAGGCGGGAGGTGGTCTACGAGCAGTACTTC.

About this clonotype: A much larger clone lies one base from this, so it may be a read error. The CDR3 spells CASGVKNSYNEQFF. The CDR3 DNA follows: TGCGCCAGCGGCGTAAAAAACAGCTACAATGAGCAGTTCTTC. This chain joins TRBV5-1 and TRBJ2-1; D ambiguous. Germline V gives CDR1 SGHRS, CDR2 YFSETQ. Trimming cost V 7 bases and J 3 bases, with 14 bases left between them. The CDR3 spans 14 residues.

The chain joins TRBV2 to TRBJ2-1, with D uncertain. CDR3 length: 11 amino acids. CDR1 and CDR2 (germline): SNHLY, FYNNEI. V was clipped by 5 bases and J by 8 bases, with 7 bases between them. CDR3 in amino acids: CASSQAYEQFF. The CDR3 DNA reads TGTGCCAGCAGTCAGGCCTATGAGCAGTTCTTC. Full variable domain (rest looked up from reference TRBV2 and TRBJ2-1): EPEVTQTPSHQVTQMGQEVILRCVPISNHLYFYWYRQILGQKVEFLVSFYNNEISEKSEIFDDQFSVERPDGSNFTLKIRSTKLEDSAMYFCASSQAYEQFFGPGTRLTVL.

This clonotype appeared a few times. The J gene is TRBJ2-2, the V gene TRBV9; D is unresolved. V lost 0 bases, J lost 1 base, and 10 bases lay in between. The CDR3 is made up of 16 amino acids. Germline CDR1 is SGDLS and CDR2 is YYNGEE. CDR3 loop: CASSVGVQKNTGELFF. In DNA, the CDR3 is TGTGCCAGCAGCGTAGGAGTACAGAAGAACACCGGGGAGCTGTTTTTT.

This clonotype was seen at least ten times. The rearrangement joins TRBV12-3 or TRBV12-4 to TRBJ2-5; a possible D gene is TRBD2 (6 bases). There are 15 residues in the CDR3. V lost 2 bases to trimming and J lost 2 bases, with 12 bases between them. CDR3 sequence reads: CASSLPRDLQETQYF. The CDR3 nucleotides are TGTGCCAGCAGTTTACCGCGGGACTTACAAGAGACCCAGTACTTC.

The V gene is TRBV5-1, the J gene TRBJ2-7; TRBD2 matches 10 bases. This CDR3 region has 16 residues. Trimming removed 3 bases from V and 0 bases from J; junction bases left unmatched: 6. Germline assignment: CDR1 SGHRS and CDR2 YFSETQ. In nucleotides, the CDR3 is TGCGCCAGCAGCTCCCTCCCTAGCGGGAGCTCCTACGAGCAGTACTTC. Translating gives CASSSLPSGSSYEQYF.

This clonotype showed up just a few times. This rearrangement joins TRBV18 to TRBJ2-4; 7 bases are a match to TRBD1. V shed 0 bases and J 8 bases; nucleotides not matched to a gene: 4. Germline loops: CDR1 KGHSH, CDR2 LQKENI. CDR3 size: 14 residues. The CDR3 here is CASSPPSTGYIQYF. The CDR3 DNA is TGTGCCAGCTCACCACCGTCGACAGGGTACATTCAGTACTTC.

This clonotype was counted only a few times. The CDR3 DNA reads as TGTGCCAGCAGTCCTCCCATGCCCGGTGAGCAGTTCTTC. This translates into CASSPPMPGEQFF. The V and J genes are TRBV28 and TRBJ2-1; no clear D gene. Germline CDR1 reads MDHEN; CDR2 reads SYDVKM. Between the trimmed V and J ends, which lost 5 bases and 9 bases, there was a span of 14 bases. The CDR3 has 13 amino acids.

The rearrangement links TRBV4-1 to TRBJ1-6; D might be TRBD1 (6 bases). Trimming removed 4 bases from V and 8 bases from J, with 21 bases in between. CDR1 and CDR2 from the germline V gene are MGHRA and YSYEKL. The CDR3 is made up of 17 amino acids. As DNA, the CDR3 is TGCGCCAGCAGCCTAGAAGGACGGGGGGCACTAGATTCACCCCTCCACTTT. Its translation is CASSLEGRGALDSPLHF.

This chain joins TRBV19 and TRBJ1-2, with D unclear. V lost 11 bases, J lost 4 bases, and 17 bases lay in between. Per germline, CDR1 LNHDA and CDR2 SQIVND (reference sequence). The CDR3 runs to 13 residues. The CDR3 DNA is TGTGCCTCATACGGGAGGGAAGCCTATGGCTACACCTTC. Encoded protein: CASYGREAYGYTF.

This sequence joins TRBV24-1 and TRBJ1-1; D unclear. V lost 4 bases to trimming and J lost 11 bases, with 19 bases between them. The CDR3 length is 14 residues. CDR1 is KGHDR and CDR2 is SFDVKD in the germline V gene. As DNA, the CDR3 is TGTGCCACCAGTGAGTCGCGATCTGGAGGGCACGCTTTCTTT. Encoded protein: CATSESRSGGHAFF.

This clonotype has at least ten counts. The chain joins TRBV18 to TRBJ2-7; 7 nucleotides align to TRBD1. V trimming: 8 bases; J trimming: 1 base; junction bases outside the gene matches: 8. In germline, CDR1 is KGHSH, CDR2 LQKENI. CDR3 size: 14 residues. The CDR3: CASSPPGQSYEQYF. DNA for the CDR3: TGTGCCAGCAGCCCTCCGGGACAGTCCTACGAGCAGTACTTC.